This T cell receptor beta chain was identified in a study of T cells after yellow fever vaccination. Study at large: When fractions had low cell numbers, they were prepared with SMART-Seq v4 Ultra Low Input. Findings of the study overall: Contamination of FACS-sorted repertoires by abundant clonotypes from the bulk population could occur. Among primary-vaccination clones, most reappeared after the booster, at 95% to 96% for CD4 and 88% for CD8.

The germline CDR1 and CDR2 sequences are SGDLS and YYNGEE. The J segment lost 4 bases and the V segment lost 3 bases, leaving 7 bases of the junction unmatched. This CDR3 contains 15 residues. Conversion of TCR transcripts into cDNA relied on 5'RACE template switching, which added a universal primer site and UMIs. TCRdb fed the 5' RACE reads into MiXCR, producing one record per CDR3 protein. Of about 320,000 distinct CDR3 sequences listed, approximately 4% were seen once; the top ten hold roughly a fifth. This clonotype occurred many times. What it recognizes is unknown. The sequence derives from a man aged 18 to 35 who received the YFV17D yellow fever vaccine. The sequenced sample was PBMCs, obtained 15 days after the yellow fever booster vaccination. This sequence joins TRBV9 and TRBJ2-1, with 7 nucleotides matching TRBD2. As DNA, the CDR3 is TGTGCCAGCAGCGCCGGACTAGAGCTGTACAATGAGCAGTTCTTC. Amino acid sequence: CASSAGLELYNEQFF.